These 18 T cell receptor beta chains were sequenced from one sample in a study of Ad26.COV2.S vaccination and SARS-CoV-2 variants. This table comes from immunoSEQ multiplex PCR, and its TCRdb copy is limited to in-frame clones, with some not included. The sample holds approximately 340,000 clones, about 91% seen once. The sequencing used peripheral blood, collected after recovery from COVID-19. The receptors originated from a human donor who had recovered from COVID-19.

This sequence joins TRBV5-6 and TRBJ2-7; the D gene is possibly TRBD1 (5 bases). V was cut by 0 bases and J by 2 bases, with 9 bases left in between. The CDR3 totals 14 residues. Germline V gene data show CDR1 as SGHDT and CDR2 as YYEEEE. CDR3 sequence reads: CASSLVRQTYEQYF. The CDR3 DNA reads TGTGCCAGCAGCTTGGTTCGACAGACCTACGAGCAGTACTTC.

This clone has just a few counts. The chain recombines TRBV5-6 with TRBJ1-1; D is uncertain. The germline gives CDR1 SGHDT, CDR2 YYEEEE. CDR3 length: 18 amino acids. V lost 3 bases and J 4 bases, leaving 25 bases between the germline ends. The CDR3 sequence: CASSSLRGDSQFRTEAFF. CDR3 bases: TGTGCCAGCAGCTCACTACGGGGAGACTCGCAATTTCGCACTGAAGCTTTCTTT.

The chain recombines TRBV7-8 with TRBJ1-2; D gene uncertain. The V gene lost 8 bases and the J gene lost 5 bases, with 18 bases spanning the gap. This CDR3 region has 14 residues. CDR1 SGHVS and CDR2 FQNEAQ come from the germline V gene. DNA for the CDR3: TGTGCCAGCGGCGGTGGAGGAAACTTGTATGGCTACACCTTC. Amino acid sequence: CASGGGGNLYGYTF.

The V and J genes are TRBV21-1 and TRBJ1-1; TRBD1 is the table's D call, not checked against the DNA. TRBV21-1 is reported as a pseudogene. This CDR3 contains 14 residues. CDR3 in DNA: TGTGCCACCCGCGTTACAGGGAGCTCTACTGAAGCTTTCTTT. It codes for CATRVTGSSTEAFF.

V and J are TRBV5-5 and TRBJ2-1, with TRBD1 matching over 9 bases. V was clipped by 0 bases and J by 8 bases; unmatched bases: 6. This CDR3 is built from 15 residues. Germline-derived CDR1 and CDR2 are SGHKS and YYEKEE (reference sequence). CDR3 sequence reads: CASSLVGTGFDEQFF. Here the CDR3 DNA reads TGTGCCAGCAGCTTGGTTGGGACAGGGTTCGATGAGCAGTTCTTC.

The chain employs TRBV25-1 and TRBJ2-1; D is ambiguous. The CDR3 is 11 residues long. Between the trimmed V and J ends, which lost 6 bases and 9 bases, there was a span of 9 bases. Germline V gene data show CDR1 as MGHDK and CDR2 as SYGVNS. CDR3 amino acids: CASSLEFEQFF. The DNA for the CDR3 is TGTGCCAGCAGCCTTGAGTTTGAGCAGTTCTTC.

The chain combines TRBV5-6 with TRBJ2-7; 8 bases align to TRBD2. Per germline, CDR1 SGHDT and CDR2 YYEEEE. Germline trimming cut 3 bases from V and 3 bases from J; bases unmatched to any gene: 5. This CDR3 contains 14 residues. The CDR3 protein is CASSYGGDHYEQYF. DNA for the CDR3: TGTGCCAGCAGCTACGGGGGGGACCACTACGAGCAGTACTTC.

V usage is TRBV5-1 and J usage is TRBJ1-1; unclear D gene. The CDR3 covers 14 residues. The V gene's germline CDR1 is SGHRS and CDR2 YFSETQ. V shed 0 bases and J shed 1 base, with 7 bases lying between them. The CDR3 region is CASSLGPRNTEAFF. CDR3 DNA sequence: TGCGCCAGCAGCTTGGGACCGAGGAACACTGAAGCTTTCTTT.

The V gene is TRBV4-3, the J gene TRBJ2-2, with D possibly matching TRBD2 (5 bases). The V gene lost 0 bases and the J gene lost 6 bases, with 8 bases spanning the gap. The germline V gene encodes CDR1 LGHNA and CDR2 YSLEER. The CDR3 loop spans 14 amino acids. The CDR3 DNA follows: TGCGCCAGCAGCCAAGAGGGGAGTGCCGGGGAGCTGTTTTTT. Translating it yields CASSQEGSAGELFF.

This chain uses TRBV6-2 or TRBV6-3 with TRBJ2-5; 14 bases are shared with TRBD2. The ends lost 6 bases at V and 5 bases at J; junction bases unmatched: 8. CDR3 length: 16 residues. Germline V gene lookup returns CDR1 MNHEY and CDR2 SVGEGT. CDR3 sequence (DNA): TGTGCCAGCAGCAGGGGACTAGCGGGGGATTTTGAGACCCAGTACTTC. Encoded protein: CASSRGLAGDFETQYF.

The rearrangement uses TRBV9 and TRBJ2-1; tentatively, D is TRBD2 (5 bases). Looked up from germline, CDR1 is SGDLS and CDR2 is YYNGEE. The CDR3 has 16 amino acids. V dropped 0 bases and J dropped 0 bases, with 10 bases sitting between them. DNA of the CDR3: TGTGCCAGCAGCGTAGTTGGCCGGGGCTCCTACAATGAGCAGTTCTTC. Protein: CASSVVGRGSYNEQFF.

The chain is built from TRBV19 and TRBJ1-2; no firm D call. The germline V gene has CDR1 LNHDA and CDR2 SQIVND (reference sequence). V was shortened by 8 bases and J by 2 bases, with 9 bases between the two germline ends. This CDR3 contains 12 residues. The CDR3 DNA reads TGTGCCAGTCAAGCGGGGAACTATGGCTACACCTTC. Translation: CASQAGNYGYTF.

To note about this clone: One junction end does not reproduce the germline sequence, and a read error may be involved. The chain couples TRBV4-3 to TRBJ1-2; no clear D gene. The germline V gene has CDR1 LGHNA and CDR2 YSLEER. CDR3 size: 13 residues. In DNA, the CDR3 is TGCGCCAGCAGCCAAGATGGATACTACGGCTACACCTTC. Translated: CASSQDGYYGYTF.

The V call is TRBV6-5, the J call TRBJ2-3; tentative D call: TRBD1 (5 bases). V lost 0 bases, J lost 2 bases, and 6 bases lay in between. This CDR3 contains 14 residues. Germline CDR1 and CDR2: MNHEY and SVGAGI. The CDR3: CASSYSRVTDTQYF. For the CDR3, the DNA is TGTGCCAGCAGTTACTCCAGGGTCACAGATACGCAGTATTTT.

V and J are TRBV21-1 and TRBJ1-2; the D call of TRBD1 is as the table states it, not checked on the DNA. TRBV21-1 is classified as a pseudogene. The CDR3 consists of 18 residues. The CDR3 DNA reads as TGTGCCAGCAGCGCAACCGGGACAGGGGGCCGCCTTAACTATGGCTACACCTTC. It translates to CASSATGTGGRLNYGYTF.

The V and J genes are TRBV24-1 and TRBJ1-4; a possible D gene is TRBD1 (5 bases). The CDR3 runs to 15 residues. Between the trimmed V and J ends, which lost 0 bases and 5 bases, there was a span of 9 bases. Germline CDR1 and CDR2: KGHDR and SFDVKD. CDR3 nucleotides: TGTGCCACCAGTGATTTGGACAGCTACAATGAAAAACTGTTTTTT. Translation gives CATSDLDSYNEKLFF.

The chain is built from TRBV5-1 and TRBJ2-5; TRBD1 aligns across 7 bases. Germline V CDR1 and CDR2: SGHRS, YFSETQ. The CDR3 has 14 amino acids. After removal of 5 bases from V and 5 bases from J, the junction contained 9 bases not matched to a gene. CDR3 loop: CASSEGQPQETQYF. CDR3 DNA sequence: TGCGCCAGCAGTGAGGGACAGCCTCAGGAGACCCAGTACTTC.

The rearrangement links TRBV6-5 to TRBJ1-3, with D possibly being TRBD1 (6 bases). The germline gives CDR1 MNHEY, CDR2 SVGAGI. Trimming removed 7 bases at V and 2 bases at J, with 9 bases between. The CDR3 consists of 13 residues. CDR3 sequence: CASIPGAGNTIYF. DNA of the CDR3: TGTGCCAGCATCCCAGGGGCTGGAAACACCATATATTTT.